Listed here are 15 T cell receptor beta chains from one sample, sequenced in a study of blood T cells in healthy people across ages. Next came a second PCR, run for about 6 to 12 cycles, which used a sample-barcoded 5' primer along with a J-beta primer mix. MiXCR was run by TCRdb on the 5' RACE reads, yielding one entry per CDR3 protein. The sample shows about 560,000 distinct CDR3 sequences, around a quarter of them seen only once. This sample was shared with a second study, whose subject was T cells of mothers and their children.

The sequenced sample was blood. Receptors were obtained from a boy aged 2 to 9 in good health.

This clonotype has only a few counts. The chain couples TRBV7-9 to TRBJ2-4, with 8 positions matching TRBD1. The CDR3 consists of 19 residues. CDR1 is SEHNR, CDR2 FQNEAQ, per germline (reference sequence). V shed 5 bases and J 1 base; nucleotides not matched to a gene: 16. Here the CDR3 reads CASSLRPMTGVVAKNIQYF. Here the CDR3 DNA reads TGTGCCAGCAGCCTACGCCCGATGACAGGGGTCGTTGCCAAAAACATTCAGTACTTC.

The gene calls are TRBV6-5 and TRBJ2-5; 8 positions agree with TRBD1. V dropped 6 bases and J dropped 5; count of bases not matched to a gene: 8. Germline lookup yields CDR1 MNHEY and CDR2 SVGAGI. The CDR3 loop spans 14 amino acids. The DNA of the CDR3 is TGTGCCAGCAGCCCAACGGACAGGGCGGAGACCCAGTACTTC. It is translated as CASSPTDRAETQYF.

The rearrangement links TRBV6-2 or TRBV6-3 to TRBJ1-1; D is uncertain. The CDR3 has 15 residues. Germline V gives CDR1 MNHEY, CDR2 SVGEGT. Trimming shortened V by 2 bases and J by 1 base, and 11 bases separated the two germline ends. The CDR3: CASSYPSSENTEAFF. The CDR3 bases are TGTGCCAGCAGTTACCCCTCGTCGGAGAACACTGAAGCTTTCTTT.

As for this clonotype: Germline and junction disagree at one end, which may indicate a read error. This chain connects TRBV28 to TRBJ2-2; TRBD1 aligns across 8 bases. The CDR3 spans 15 residues. The germline V gene encodes CDR1 MDHEN and CDR2 SYDVKM. CDR3 nucleotides: TGTACCAGCAGTTTAGCAGGGGGCGGTGCCGGGGAGCTGTTTTTT. It is translated as CTSSLAGGGAGELFF.

This clonotype turned up a few times. The J gene is TRBJ1-4, the V gene TRBV29-1; TRBD1 might be the D (5 bases). CDR1 and CDR2 from the germline V gene are SQVTM and ANQGSEA. There are 14 residues in the CDR3. With 7 bases removed from V and 0 bases from J, the gap between germline ends came to 12 bases. CDR3 protein: CSALGGSTNEKLFF. CDR3 coding DNA: TGCAGCGCCCTGGGGGGGTCAACTAATGAAAAACTGTTTTTT.

The chain is built from TRBV19 and TRBJ1-5; D may be TRBD1 (5 bases). V was clipped by 5 bases and J by 16 bases, with 15 bases between them. The germline CDR1 and CDR2 sequences are LNHDA and SQIVND (reference sequence). CDR3 length: 11 amino acids. The CDR3 DNA reads TGTGCCAGTAGTCTGGGGCCCTCAACTCATTTT. It translates to CASSLGPSTHF.

This clonotype was recorded at least ten times. The V call is TRBV29-1, the J call TRBJ2-7; 11 nucleotides align to TRBD2. Germline V gives CDR1 SQVTM, CDR2 ANQGSEA. The CDR3 contains 13 residues. The V gene end was trimmed by 4 bases and the J gene end by 2 bases; junction bases not matched to a gene: 1. The CDR3 nucleotides are TGCAGCGTTGTACTAGCGGGAGCCTACGAGCAGTACTTC. Its translation: CSVVLAGAYEQYF.

The J gene is TRBJ2-7, the V gene TRBV7-2; the match to TRBD2 covers 10 bases. Germline-derived CDR1 and CDR2 are SGHTA and FQGNSA. The CDR3 has 14 residues. V was clipped by 2 bases and J by 3 bases; unmatched bases: 1. The CDR3 is CASSLTSGDYEQYF. The CDR3 region has the DNA TGTGCCAGCAGCTTAACTAGCGGGGACTACGAGCAGTACTTC.

A few counts support this clonotype. The CDR3 DNA sequence: TGCGCCAGCAGTGAGAGCACCCACGAGCAGTACTTC. It specifies CASSESTHEQYF. The V call is TRBV10-1, the J call TRBJ2-1; D unresolved. The J call may be incorrect, as the DNA end agrees better with TRBJ2-7. The germline gives CDR1 WNHNN, CDR2 SYGVQD (reference sequence). The CDR3 has 12 amino acids.

The chain employs TRBV6-2 or TRBV6-3 and TRBJ1-1; 9 bases are a match to TRBD1. V was pared by 0 bases and J by 0 bases, with 2 bases of the junction left unmatched. Per the germline V gene, CDR1 is MNHEY and CDR2 is SVGEGT. The CDR3 is made up of 16 amino acids. The CDR3 DNA follows: TGTGCCAGCAGTTACTCGACAGGGGGTATGAACACTGAAGCTTTCTTT. Its translation: CASSYSTGGMNTEAFF.

There are a few counts of this clonotype. V and J are TRBV29-1 and TRBJ2-5; D may be TRBD1 or TRBD2 (5 bases each). The J call could be wrong; TRBJ2-1 is a better fit for the DNA end. CDR3 length equals 16 residues. In germline, CDR1 is SQVTM, CDR2 ANQGSEA. In nucleotides, the CDR3 is TGCAGCGTCGCCGGGACCACTGCTCGGCTCTATCCTGAGCAGTTCTTC. Translating it yields CSVAGTTARLYPEQFF.

This clonotype was seen a handful of times. The chain combines TRBV7-9 with TRBJ2-3; no reliable D call. Germline CDR1 reads SEHNR; CDR2 reads FQNEAQ (reference sequence). This CDR3 is built from 13 residues. Between the trimmed V and J ends, which lost 10 bases and 6 bases, there was a span of 17 bases. Written as DNA, the CDR3 is TGTGCCACCGCCCCTCGGCGGCTGGATACGCAGTATTTT. This sequence encodes CATAPRRLDTQYF.

V and J are TRBV6-2 or TRBV6-3 and TRBJ2-7; possible D gene TRBD2, 6 bases. CDR1 is MNHEY, CDR2 SVGEGT, per germline. This CDR3 has 13 amino acids. V was cut by 1 base and J by 6 bases, with 10 bases left in between. The CDR3 reads CASSYFAGREQYF. The CDR3 DNA reads as TGTGCCAGCAGTTACTTTGCGGGGCGCGAGCAGTACTTC.

This clonotype occurred a few times. V is TRBV27 and J is TRBJ2-5, with 7 nucleotides matching TRBD2. CDR1 is MNHEY and CDR2 is SMNVEV in the germline V gene (reference sequence). This CDR3 has 14 residues. V lost 8 bases, J lost 6 bases, and 12 bases stayed unmatched. The CDR3 DNA follows: TGTGCCAGCCGGGCGGAGCGGGATGGAAAGACCCAGTACTTC. Amino acids: CASRAERDGKTQYF.

This clonotype was observed a few times. This sequence joins TRBV6-2 or TRBV6-3 and TRBJ2-2, with TRBD2 matching over 10 bases. The germline CDR1 and CDR2 sequences are MNHEY and SVGEGT. Germline trimming cut 8 bases from V and 8 bases from J; bases unmatched to any gene: 8. The CDR3 sequence is 14 residues long. CDR3 sequence reads: CASSSGGRAGELFF. CDR3 DNA sequence: TGTGCCAGCTCTAGCGGGGGCCGCGCGGGGGAGCTGTTTTTT.